These 27 T cell receptor beta chains were all obtained from the same sample, sequenced in a study of T cells in localized non-small cell lung cancer. The data were produced by immunoSEQ multiplex PCR, yet TCRdb's version contains in-frame clones alone and is incomplete. Of 60,000 to 65,000 clones listed, around 90% are singletons. The specimen was peripheral blood, collected before any cancer treatment. The receptors were sampled from a woman aged 40 to 75 with stage I lung adenocarcinoma.

CDR3 region: CASSGIRSGRGGGETQYF. In DNA form, the CDR3 reads TGTGCCAGCAGCGGTATTAGGTCGGGCCGGGGGGGAGGAGAGACCCAGTACTTC. The rearrangement joins TRBV9 to TRBJ2-5, with 8 bases identical to TRBD2. The CDR3 consists of 18 residues. The germline V gene has CDR1 SGDLS and CDR2 YYNGEE. J gave up 4 bases and V 3 bases, and 17 bases lay outside the gene matches.

This chain links TRBV5-4 with TRBJ2-3; unclear D gene. CDR1 is SGHNT, CDR2 YYREEE, per germline (reference sequence). Trimming took 2 bases from V and 2 from J, leaving 6 bases between them. This CDR3 spans 13 amino acids. The CDR3 DNA follows: TGTGCCAGCAGCTTCCTCTCCACAGATACGCAGTATTTT. Translated: CASSFLSTDTQYF.

This chain links TRBV4-2 with TRBJ2-1; TRBD2 aligns across 14 bases. Germline V gene lookup returns CDR1 LGHNA and CDR2 YNFKEQ. This CDR3 spans 16 amino acids. V trimming: 0 bases; J trimming: 7 bases; junction bases outside the gene matches: 2. The CDR3 protein is CASSQDRLAGGNEQFF. The CDR3 nucleotides read TGTGCCAGCAGCCAAGATCGACTAGCGGGAGGGAATGAGCAGTTCTTC.

This chain uses TRBV7-3 with TRBJ1-1; tentative D call: TRBD1 (6 bases). Trimming left V 5 bases short and J 6 bases short, with 13 bases between. This CDR3 has 13 residues. Germline V CDR1 and CDR2: SGHTA, FQGTGA. The CDR3 reads CASSLGQHSEAFF. CDR3 DNA: TGTGCCAGCAGCCTAGGACAGCACTCTGAAGCTTTCTTT. The full variable domain, with the rest looked up from reference TRBV7-3 and TRBJ1-1, is GAGVSQTPSNKVTEKGKYVELRCDPISGHTALYWYRQSLGQGPEFLIYFQGTGAADDSGLPNDRFFAVRPEGSVSTLKIQRTERGDSAVYLCASSLGQHSEAFFGQGTRLTVV.

The chain joins TRBV21-1 to TRBJ2-1; TRBD1 is the table's D call, not checked against the DNA. TRBV21-1 is a pseudogene locus. CDR3 length: 16 amino acids. Written as DNA, the CDR3 is TGTGCCAGCAGCTCACTGGGCCCCCTTTGTTACAATGAGCAGTTCTTC. Amino acid sequence: CASSSLGPLCYNEQFF.

J is TRBJ2-5 and V is TRBV27; 7 bases are a match to TRBD1. The CDR3 length is 14 residues. Germline CDR1 is MNHEY and CDR2 is SMNVEV (reference sequence). The trim removed 4 bases at V and 2 bases at J, leaving 4 bases unmatched. The CDR3 region has the DNA TGTGCCAGCAGTTCGGGGACAGTTCAAGAGACCCAGTACTTC. Translating it yields CASSSGTVQETQYF.

The chain has TRBV5-1 and TRBJ2-5; the D is unclear. The germline gives CDR1 SGHRS, CDR2 YFSETQ. The CDR3 spans 15 residues. The V end was cut by 3 bases, the J end by 3 bases, with 15 bases between. The CDR3: CASSSQPVGKETQYF. The CDR3 DNA sequence: TGCGCCAGCAGCTCCCAGCCGGTGGGGAAAGAGACCCAGTACTTC.

This sequence joins TRBV5-4 and TRBJ1-1; possibly TRBD1 for D (6 bases). The V end was cut by 6 bases, the J end by 2 bases, with 20 bases between. Per the germline V gene, CDR1 is SGHNT and CDR2 is YYREEE (reference sequence). This CDR3 is built from 16 residues. Written as DNA, the CDR3 is TGTGCCAGCATCGGGAGGGGGTCACAGACCAACACTGAAGCTTTCTTT. Translation gives CASIGRGSQTNTEAFF.

The chain carries TRBV6-6 and TRBJ1-1; tentative D call: TRBD1 (5 bases). The CDR3 sequence is 15 residues long. Germline CDR1 and CDR2: MNHNY and SVGAGI (reference sequence). Deletions cut 6 bases from V and 1 base from J, with 15 bases between. The CDR3 is CASSDSQVRNTEAFF. The CDR3 DNA sequence: TGTGCCAGCAGCGATTCACAGGTCCGGAACACTGAAGCTTTCTTT.

Here the CDR3 DNA reads TGTGCCAGCAGCGTAGCAGGGGGAAACACCATATATTTT. Its protein is CASSVAGGNTIYF. J is TRBJ1-3 and V is TRBV9; possibly TRBD1 for D (5 bases). The CDR3 contains 13 residues. Germline V gene data show CDR1 as SGDLS and CDR2 as YYNGEE. V dropped 0 bases and J dropped 4 bases, with 5 bases sitting between them.

V is TRBV2 and J is TRBJ2-1; D tentatively reads TRBD1 or TRBD2 (5 bases each). Germline loops: CDR1 SNHLY, CDR2 FYNNEI. Trimming took 6 bases from V and 4 from J, leaving 10 bases between them. This CDR3 is built from 13 residues. CDR3 nucleotides: TGTGCCAGCAGCAAGGGACCTTACAATGAGCAGTTCTTC. It specifies CASSKGPYNEQFF.

CDR3 nucleotides: TGTGCCACCACCGAACAGGGTTATGCGAGAGCTTTCTTT. Amino acid sequence: CATTEQGYARAFF. The V gene is TRBV6-6, the J gene TRBJ1-1; a possible D gene is TRBD1 (6 bases). Per the germline V gene, CDR1 is MNHNY and CDR2 is SVGAGI (reference sequence). CDR3 size: 13 residues. V gave up 10 bases and J gave up 10 bases, with 22 bases separating them.

This clone has just a few counts. This sequence joins TRBV9 and TRBJ2-1; D may be TRBD2 (7 bases). Looked up from germline, CDR1 is SGDLS and CDR2 is YYNGEE. Between the trimmed V and J ends, which lost 2 bases and 7 bases, there was a span of 16 bases. This CDR3 has 15 residues. The CDR3 nucleotides are TGTGCCAGCAGCGTGGGAGGGGGGGCCGTGAATGAGCAGTTCTTC. Amino acids: CASSVGGGAVNEQFF.

The chain has TRBV10-2 and TRBJ1-1, with a tentative D call TRBD1 (6 bases). V was shortened by 0 bases and J by 6 bases, with 14 bases between the two germline ends. CDR1 and CDR2 from the germline V gene are WSHSY and SAAADI. The CDR3 contains 15 residues. The CDR3: CASSESSWPGAEAFF. DNA of the CDR3: TGCGCCAGCAGTGAGTCGAGCTGGCCAGGGGCTGAAGCTTTCTTT.

This chain uses TRBV4-1 with TRBJ2-1; TRBD2 might be the D (5 bases). The germline gives CDR1 MGHRA, CDR2 YSYEKL. There are 17 residues in the CDR3. Trimming left V 6 bases short and J 0 bases short, with 18 bases between. The CDR3 DNA is TGCGCCAGCAGAGAAGAAATAGGCGGGTCCTCCTACAATGAGCAGTTCTTC. Residues: CASREEIGGSSYNEQFF.

The chain is built from TRBV15 and TRBJ1-1; no clear D gene. Germline V gene sequence: CDR1 LNHNV, CDR2 YYDKDF (reference sequence). V shed 1 base and J shed 4 bases, with 13 bases lying between them. The CDR3 totals 15 residues. CDR3 DNA: TGTGCCACCAGCAGAGTAAGTCTGGGGAGCACTGAAGCTTTCTTT. This codes for CATSRVSLGSTEAFF.

The chain recombines TRBV10-2 with TRBJ2-5; 7 nucleotides agree with TRBD1. The V segment lost 0 bases and the J segment 2 bases; nucleotides outside the gene matches: 6. Germline V CDR1 and CDR2: WSHSY, SAAADI. This CDR3 has 16 residues. In DNA, the CDR3 is TGCGCCAGCAGTGAGTCCTCAGGGGGTCTACAAGAGACCCAGTACTTC. It is translated as CASSESSGGLQETQYF.

The V and J genes are TRBV7-3 and TRBJ2-7, with TRBD2 as a possible D gene (6 bases). CDR1 and CDR2 from the germline V gene are SGHTA and FQGTGA. The CDR3 loop spans 13 amino acids. V gave up 5 bases and J gave up 2 bases, with 10 bases separating them. The CDR3 reads CASSISGTYEQYF. The CDR3 region has the DNA TGTGCCAGCAGCATTAGCGGAACCTACGAGCAGTACTTC. Combining the CDR3 with reference TRBV7-3 and TRBJ2-7 gives the whole variable domain GAGVSQTPSNKVTEKGKYVELRCDPISGHTALYWYRQSLGQGPEFLIYFQGTGAADDSGLPNDRFFAVRPEGSVSTLKIQRTERGDSAVYLCASSISGTYEQYFGPGTRLTVT.

The chain uses TRBV30 and TRBJ1-2; 8 nucleotides match TRBD1. Germline CDR1 is GTSNPN and CDR2 is SVGIG (reference sequence). The CDR3 has 13 amino acids. The V segment lost 3 bases and the J segment 4 bases; nucleotides outside the gene matches: 4. CDR3 amino acids: CAWSPGGTYGYTF. In nucleotides, the CDR3 is TGTGCCTGGAGCCCAGGGGGCACCTATGGCTACACCTTC. The entire variable domain, with the rest obtained from reference TRBV30 and TRBJ1-2, is as follows: SQTIHQWPATLVQPVGSPLSLECTVEGTSNPNLYWYRQAAGRGLQLLFYSVGIGQISSEVPQNLSASRPQDRQFILSSKKLLLSDSGFYLCAWSPGGTYGYTFGSGTRLTVV.

This chain connects TRBV9 to TRBJ2-3; D gene uncertain. V was clipped by 0 bases and J by 1 base, with 9 bases between them. Germline V CDR1 and CDR2: SGDLS, YYNGEE. The CDR3 consists of 15 residues. CDR3 nucleotides: TGTGCCAGCAGCGTAGAGGGCCGACGCACAGATACGCAGTATTTT. It specifies CASSVEGRRTDTQYF.

The chain has TRBV7-2 and TRBJ2-3; the D gene is possibly TRBD2 (6 bases). The ends were cut back, 5 bases at V and 6 bases at J, with 12 bases in the middle. The CDR3 contains 13 residues. The germline CDR1 and CDR2 sequences are SGHTA and FQGNSA. CDR3 DNA sequence: TGTGCCAGCAGCCCTTTCCTAGCGGATACGCAGTATTTT. Protein product: CASSPFLADTQYF.

CDR3 sequence reads: CASSNLGGVNTDTQYF. In nucleotides, the CDR3 is TGTGCCAGCAGCAATTTGGGAGGAGTGAACACAGATACGCAGTATTTT. The gene calls are TRBV7-2 and TRBJ2-3; maybe TRBD2 (6 bases). CDR3 length: 16 amino acids. Germline CDR1 is SGHTA and CDR2 is FQGNSA. V was shortened by 5 bases and J by 2 bases, with 17 bases between the two germline ends.

CDR3 sequence: CASSPRDSPHNQPQHF. In DNA, the CDR3 is TGTGCCAGCAGTCCCCGGGACAGCCCGCACAATCAGCCCCAGCATTTT. The chain is built from TRBV27 and TRBJ1-5, with 7 nucleotides matching TRBD1. J gave up 3 bases and V 5 bases, and 10 bases lay outside the gene matches. The CDR3 length is 16 residues. CDR1 is MNHEY, CDR2 SMNVEV, per germline (reference sequence).

V and J are TRBV7-6 and TRBJ2-5, with D perhaps matching TRBD2 (6 bases). V was cut by 4 bases and J by 5 bases, with 11 bases left in between. The V gene's germline CDR1 is SGHVS and CDR2 FNYEAQ. This CDR3 contains 13 residues. CDR3 in amino acids: CASSSDYAETQYF. The CDR3 coding sequence is TGTGCCAGCAGCTCGGACTATGCGGAGACCCAGTACTTC.

The chain is built from TRBV25-1 and TRBJ2-3; D is undetermined. The V end was cut by 3 bases, the J end by 3 bases, with 10 bases between. This CDR3 is 14 amino acids long. Looked up from germline, CDR1 is MGHDK and CDR2 is SYGVNS. The CDR3 spells CASSDSGRTDTQYF. Written as DNA, the CDR3 is TGTGCCAGCAGTGACTCCGGAAGGACAGATACGCAGTATTTT.

The chain recombines TRBV28 with TRBJ2-2; D unresolved. The CDR3 loop spans 12 amino acids. Germline V lookup: CDR1 MDHEN, CDR2 SYDVKM. Trimming shortened V by 4 bases and J by 3 bases, and 3 bases separated the two germline ends. The CDR3 reads CASSSHTGELFF. The DNA for the CDR3 is TGTGCCAGCAGTTCCCACACCGGGGAGCTGTTTTTT. The entire variable domain, with the rest obtained from reference TRBV28 and TRBJ2-2, is as follows: DVKVTQSSRYLVKRTGEKVFLECVQDMDHENMFWYRQDPGLGLRLIYFSYDVKMKEKGDIPEGYSVSREKKERFSLILESASTNQTSMYLCASSSHTGELFFGEGSRLTVL.

The chain has TRBV5-1 and TRBJ1-1; perhaps TRBD1 as D (6 bases). The CDR3 sequence is 14 residues long. Germline V lookup: CDR1 SGHRS, CDR2 YFSETQ. V dropped 4 bases and J dropped 1 base, with 11 bases sitting between them. DNA of the CDR3: TGCGCCAGCAGCCCAGGGGTCGAGAACACTGAAGCTTTCTTT. As protein: CASSPGVENTEAFF.